This TCR beta chain was observed in a study of blood T cell repertoires in COVID-19. About the research overall: Samples of COVID-19 (acute and convalescent) were obtained from the United States, Italy and Spain. The cDNA or gDNA used as material had been derived from T cells, B-cell-depleted T cells, or PBMCs.

Source study methods: Amplification of reference gene primers provided the estimated nucleated cell counts. Some clones are missing from TCRdb's copy, which holds only in-frame ones; the method was immunoSEQ multiplex PCR. The V and J calls and clone size come from that table; D and trimming were worked out from the DNA. Of around 100,000 clones listed, around 90% were seen once; the top ten hold 2.5% to 3.5%. Germline assignment: CDR1 KGHSH and CDR2 LQKENI. This CDR3 comprises 15 residues. V dropped 2 bases and J dropped 4 bases, with 11 bases sitting between them. The source material was peripheral blood. The V call is TRBV18, the J call TRBJ2-2, with D hard to call. This TCR derives from a man in his forties or fifties with active or convalescent COVID-19. The CDR3: CASSPTPGTTGELFF. DNA of the CDR3: TGTGCCAGCTCACCAACACCAGGAACCACCGGGGAGCTGTTTTTT. The full variable domain, in which reference TRBV18 and TRBJ2-2 provide the parts outside the CDR3, is NAGVMQNPRHLVRRRGQEARLRCSPMKGHSHVYWYRQLPEEGLKFMVYLQKENIIDESGMPKERFSAEFPKEGPSILRIQQVVRGDSAAYFCASSPTPGTTGELFFGEGSRLTVL.